A single sample is the source of the 25 T cell receptor beta chains below, sequenced in a study of low-dose radiotherapy and immunotherapy resistance in tumors. Sample time point: after trial treatment. Sample treatment: LDRT plus nivolumab, ipilimumab, low-dose cyclophosphamide and aspirin (RACIN trial). Alpha and beta chains were covered, as first-strand cDNA relied on TRAV- and TRBV-specific primers. With a constant-region primer and a V-primer adapter, TCRs were subjected to approximately 21 PCR cycles of amplification. TCRdb fed the reads into MiXCR, producing one record per CDR3 protein. The sample has approximately 80,000 distinct CDR3 sequences, around a sixth seen once. This sample comprised PBMCs, obtained after low-dose radiotherapy plus immunotherapy. These receptors came from a male donor with prostate cancer.

The rearrangement links TRBV7-2 to TRBJ2-1; the D gene is possibly TRBD2 (6 bases). Germline CDR1 SGHTA, CDR2 FQGNSA. This CDR3 has 15 amino acids. V was cut by 2 bases and J by 5 bases, with 13 bases left in between. The CDR3, as DNA: TGTGCCAGCAGCTTAATGGGGGGAAGGAACAATGAGCAGTTCTTC. The encoded protein is CASSLMGGRNNEQFF.

This clonotype has ten or more counts. This chain links TRBV5-6 with TRBJ2-7; possibly TRBD1 for D (5 bases). The CDR3 has 15 amino acids. V was cut by 0 bases and J by 2 bases, with 12 bases left in between. Germline V gene sequence: CDR1 SGHDT, CDR2 YYEEEE. Here the CDR3 reads CASSLEGIRTYEQYF. The CDR3 DNA sequence: TGTGCCAGCAGCTTGGAGGGGATTCGGACCTACGAGCAGTACTTC.

Note on this clonotype: A far larger clone is one base from this, pointing to a likely read error. The chain links TRBV11-3 to TRBJ2-7; 12 bases map to TRBD2. The CDR3 is made up of 15 amino acids. The germline gives CDR1 SGHNT, CDR2 YENEEA. CDR3 sequence (DNA): TGTGCCAGCAGCCGACTAGCGGGAGACCCCTATGAGCAGTACTTC. It codes for CASSRLAGDPYEQYF.

In this sample, this clonotype turned up many times. V is TRBV20-1 and J is TRBJ2-3, with 10 nucleotides matching TRBD2. Germline lookup yields CDR1 DFQATT and CDR2 SNEGSKA (reference sequence). The J segment lost 2 bases and the V segment lost 6 bases, leaving 8 bases of the junction unmatched. CDR3 size: 15 residues. CDR3 in amino acids: CSALPGTSVTDTQYF. The CDR3 DNA reads TGCAGTGCCTTACCCGGGACTAGCGTCACAGATACGCAGTATTTT.

In the case of this clonotype: One base separates it from a far larger clone, so it is likely a read error. The chain employs TRBV5-1 and TRBJ2-1; maybe TRBD2 (6 bases). CDR1 SGHRS and CDR2 YFSETQ come from the germline V gene. The CDR3 has 14 amino acids. In nucleotides, the CDR3 is TGCGCCAGCAGTTTGGGATCGGGAGCGGGCGAGCAGTTCTTC. Translation gives CASSLGSGAGEQFF.

There are many counts of this clonotype. The rearrangement links TRBV7-2 to TRBJ2-3; 8 nucleotides line up with TRBD2. Losses at the gene ends were 4 bases for V and 6 bases for J; bases not matched to a gene: 6. Germline CDR1 reads SGHTA; CDR2 reads FQGNSA. This CDR3 contains 14 residues. CDR3 in DNA: TGTGCCAGCAGCTCTGCCGGGACTAGGGATACGCAGTATTTT. Protein sequence: CASSSAGTRDTQYF. Looking up the rest from reference TRBV7-2 and TRBJ2-3 gives the full variable domain: GAGVSQSPSNKVTEKGKDVELRCDPISGHTALYWYRQSLGQGLEFLIYFQGNSAPDKSGLPSDRFSAERTGGSVSTLTIQRTQQEDSAVYLCASSSAGTRDTQYFGPGTRLTVL.

The J gene is TRBJ2-1, the V gene TRBV27; D ambiguous. CDR1 and CDR2 (germline): MNHEY, SMNVEV (reference sequence). Between the trimmed V and J ends, which lost 5 bases and 0 bases, there was a span of 14 bases. The CDR3 consists of 16 residues. The CDR3 loop reads CASSPPRVSSYNEQFF. In DNA, the CDR3 is TGTGCCAGCAGTCCTCCACGAGTGAGCTCCTACAATGAGCAGTTCTTC.

This clonotype was seen many times. The chain couples TRBV29-1 to TRBJ2-2; D is possibly TRBD1 (6 bases). The V gene lost 5 bases and the J gene lost 4 bases, with 11 bases spanning the gap. The CDR3 consists of 13 residues. Germline assignment: CDR1 SQVTM and CDR2 ANQGSEA. The CDR3, as DNA: TGCAGCGTTAACCAGGGGTCCACCGGGGAGCTGTTTTTT. Residues: CSVNQGSTGELFF.

With respect to this clonotype: With a far larger clone one base away, a read error is the likely cause. The rearrangement links TRBV5-1 to TRBJ2-1; D uncertain. Trimming shortened V by 2 bases and J by 10 bases, and 19 bases separated the two germline ends. The CDR3 spans 15 residues. CDR1 and CDR2 (germline): SGHRS, YFSETQ. The CDR3 coding sequence is TGCGCCAGCAGCTTTGACCCCGGAAGCTCCTACGAGCAGTTCTTC. Amino acid sequence: CASSFDPGSSYEQFF.

Many counts were recorded for this clonotype. This rearrangement joins TRBV2 to TRBJ2-7, with 10 positions matching TRBD2. Germline-derived CDR1 and CDR2 are SNHLY and FYNNEI. The J segment lost 5 bases and the V segment lost 5 bases, leaving 9 bases of the junction unmatched. CDR3 size: 15 residues. The CDR3 region has the DNA TGTGCCAGCAGTCTCACTAGCGGGATAAGCCACGAGCAGTACTTC. It translates to CASSLTSGISHEQYF.

This clonotype was detected many times. In DNA form, the CDR3 reads TGCAGTGCTATATCGACAGGGGCGACCACAGATACGCAGTATTTT. This encodes CSAISTGATTDTQYF. The chain is built from TRBV20-1 and TRBJ2-3, with 8 bases aligning to TRBD1. The CDR3 runs 15 residues. The germline V gene has CDR1 DFQATT and CDR2 SNEGSKA (reference sequence). The V and J ends lost 4 bases and 2 bases, in that order; junction bases with no gene match: 8.

The sample holds many counts of this clonotype. The chain has TRBV27 and TRBJ1-6, with TRBD1 matching over 9 bases. The CDR3 runs 13 residues. CDR1 is MNHEY, CDR2 SMNVEV, per germline (reference sequence). V lost 6 bases and J lost 7; bases outside the gene matches: 1. The DNA of the CDR3 is TGTGCCAGCAGGGGACAGGGAAATTCACCCCTCCACTTT. Translating gives CASRGQGNSPLHF.

A note on this clonotype: A read error is likely here: a far larger clone is one base away. This sequence joins TRBV6-1 and TRBJ1-2, with 8 bases matching TRBD1. Trimming removed 5 bases from V and 2 bases from J; junction bases left unmatched: 4. CDR1 MNHNS and CDR2 SASEGT come from the germline V gene. The CDR3 is 14 residues long. The CDR3 loop reads CASSRQGRNYGYTF. The CDR3 coding sequence is TGTGCCAGCAGTCGACAGGGGAGAAACTATGGCTACACCTTC.

This rearrangement joins TRBV30 to TRBJ2-7, with TRBD2 as a possible D gene (6 bases). The germline V and J ends were trimmed by 2 bases and 3 bases, with 11 bases remaining between them. This CDR3 comprises 13 residues. The V gene's germline CDR1 is GTSNPN and CDR2 SVGIG (reference sequence). The CDR3 loop is CAWSFSGNYEQYF. CDR3 coding DNA: TGTGCCTGGAGTTTTAGCGGCAACTACGAGCAGTACTTC.

This clonotype was picked up many times. The CDR3 reads CASSSSPSSGRITDTQYF. The CDR3 nucleotides read TGTGCCAGCAGCTCCTCTCCCTCTAGCGGGAGGATCACAGATACGCAGTATTTT. The rearrangement links TRBV7-9 to TRBJ2-3, with 11 positions matching TRBD2. Germline V CDR1 and CDR2: SEHNR, FQNEAQ (reference sequence). This CDR3 spans 18 amino acids. J gave up 2 bases and V 4 bases, and 11 bases lay outside the gene matches.

This clonotype was counted at least ten times. The chain recombines TRBV24-1 with TRBJ2-5, with D tentatively TRBD2 (6 bases). The length of the CDR3 is 15 residues. Trimming pared 1 base from V and 5 bases from J, leaving 13 bases between. Germline loops: CDR1 KGHDR, CDR2 SFDVKD. CDR3 nucleotides: TGTGCCACCAGTGATTTAGGGGTTGGGGGGGAGACCCAGTACTTC. Protein product: CATSDLGVGGETQYF.

There are many counts of this clonotype. This sequence joins TRBV5-1 and TRBJ2-2, with D maybe TRBD1 (5 bases). This CDR3 is 14 amino acids long. CDR1 and CDR2 (germline): SGHRS, YFSETQ. Trimming shortened V by 7 bases and J by 0 bases, and 10 bases separated the two germline ends. The CDR3, as DNA: TGCGCCAGCTTTCCAGGGACGAACACCGGGGAGCTGTTTTTT. The encoded protein is CASFPGTNTGELFF.

Ten or more counts support this clonotype. The chain joins TRBV12-3 or TRBV12-4 to TRBJ2-1; TRBD1 aligns across 7 bases. The V gene end was trimmed by 6 bases and the J gene end by 2 bases; junction bases not matched to a gene: 4. The CDR3 covers 14 residues. CDR3 bases: TGTGCCAGCAGACGACAGGGCACCTACAATGAGCAGTTCTTC. Translating it yields CASRRQGTYNEQFF.

This chain uses TRBV18 with TRBJ2-3; 9 bases agree with TRBD2. The CDR3 contains 20 residues. Germline CDR1 KGHSH, CDR2 LQKENI. With V trimmed by 0 bases and J by 2 bases, 15 bases remained unmatched. CDR3 DNA: TGTGCCAGCTCACCACCGGGACTAGCTTCCCTGAGAGGCCACACAGATACGCAGTATTTT. Its protein product is CASSPPGLASLRGHTDTQYF.

There are many counts of this clonotype. The J gene is TRBJ1-1, the V gene TRBV30; D is undetermined. The CDR3 loop spans 11 amino acids. Trimming removed 2 bases from V and 14 bases from J, with 15 bases in between. In germline, CDR1 is GTSNPN, CDR2 SVGIG (reference sequence). Here the CDR3 reads CAWSTRSEQFF. CDR3 coding DNA: TGTGCCTGGAGTACTCGGTCGGAGCAGTTCTTT. Full variable domain (rest looked up from reference TRBV30 and TRBJ1-1): SQTIHQWPATLVQPVGSPLSLECTVEGTSNPNLYWYRQAAGRGLQLLFYSVGIGQISSEVPQNLSASRPQDRQFILSSKKLLLSDSGFYLCAWSTRSEQFFGQGTRLTVV.

In the case of this clonotype: One base separates it from a far larger clone, so it is likely a read error. The V and J genes are TRBV5-1 and TRBJ2-1; D unresolved. The CDR3 has 12 residues. Germline-derived CDR1 and CDR2 are SGHRS and YFSETQ. Trimming removed 5 bases from V and 10 bases from J, with 13 bases in between. The CDR3 spells CASRSDGYEQFF. CDR3 DNA: TGCGCCAGCAGATCCGACGGGTACGAGCAGTTCTTC.

This clonotype was seen many times. The genes are TRBV7-2 and TRBJ2-4, with 8 positions matching TRBD1. V dropped 5 bases and J dropped 2; count of bases not matched to a gene: 8. Germline V gives CDR1 SGHTA, CDR2 FQGNSA. The CDR3 is 16 amino acids. Here the CDR3 reads CASSNRQGLTKNIQYF. The CDR3 DNA is TGTGCCAGCAGCAACCGACAGGGGTTGACCAAAAACATTCAGTACTTC. The full variable domain, rest sourced from reference TRBV7-2 and TRBJ2-4, is GAGVSQSPSNKVTEKGKDVELRCDPISGHTALYWYRQSLGQGLEFLIYFQGNSAPDKSGLPSDRFSAERTGGSVSTLTIQRTQQEDSAVYLCASSNRQGLTKNIQYFGAGTRLSVL.

Of note for this clonotype: This could be a read error, since a much larger clone is one nucleotide away. CDR3 bases: TGTGCCAGCACTTACTTGATCGGGTCCCTCTCCTACGAGCAGTTCTTC. It translates to CASTYLIGSLSYEQFF. The rearrangement uses TRBV7-9 and TRBJ2-1; D is undetermined. The CDR3 is made up of 16 amino acids. CDR1 is SEHNR and CDR2 is FQNEAQ in the germline V gene (reference sequence). Trimming pared 7 bases from V and 10 bases from J, leaving 26 bases between.

This clonotype showed up many times. The chain has TRBV30 and TRBJ2-1, with TRBD2 as a possible D gene (6 bases). This CDR3 is built from 15 residues. Germline CDR1 reads GTSNPN; CDR2 reads SVGIG (reference sequence). V was pared by 2 bases and J by 4 bases, with 15 bases between. The CDR3 loop reads CAWSLARARYNEQFF. Written as DNA, the CDR3 is TGTGCCTGGAGTCTAGCGCGAGCTCGGTACAATGAGCAGTTCTTC.

This clonotype was recorded at least ten times. The chain has TRBV10-1 and TRBJ2-5; D is unclear. Trimming took off 2 bases at V and 3 bases at J, with 4 bases between the two ends. This CDR3 region has 12 residues. Germline V lookup: CDR1 WNHNN, CDR2 SYGVQD (reference sequence). As DNA, the CDR3 is TGCGCCAGCAGTGAGACAAAAGAGACCCAGTACTTC. The encoded protein is CASSETKETQYF.